These T cell receptor beta chains were read from a single sample in a study of blood T cell repertoires in COVID-19. Assay used: immunoSEQ multiplex PCR; TCRdb lists only in-frame clones, some missing. The table records about 220,000 clones, around 80% of them present only once. The specimen sequenced was peripheral blood. Receptor source: a woman in her 70s with acute or convalescent COVID-19. CDR3s include the opening cysteine and the closing phenylalanine or tryptophan. A D gene is named only where the DNA matches it firmly. Expanded clones get a size class; other rows say once, few or many, or leave the size out.

V gene	clone size	J gene	D gene	CDR3 DNA	CDR3 protein
TRBV12-3/TRBV12-4	NA	TRBJ1-2	NA	TGTGCCAGCAGTCCTGGACAGTCGAGGGGCTACACCTTC	CASSPGQSRGYTF
TRBV11-2	NA	TRBJ1-1	NA	TGTGCCAGCAGCTTAGATCAGGGTACTGAAGCTTTCTTT	CASSLDQGTEAFF
TRBV5-4	NA	TRBJ1-2	NA	TGTGCCAGCAGTTTAGGACAGTTCGAGGGCTACACCTTC	CASSLGQFEGYTF
TRBV6-5	once	TRBJ2-1	NA	TGTGCCAGCAGGGGGGAATCGGAGGGCAATGAGCAGTTCTTC	CASRGESEGNEQFF
TRBV11-2	few	TRBJ2-1	TRBD2	TGTGCCAGCAGCTTAAGGGGCGGGGGGCGTCGAAGCTCCTACAATGAGCAGTTCTTC	CASSLRGGGRRSSYNEQFF
TRBV5-1	NA	TRBJ2-2	TRBD1	TGCGCCAGCAGCTTGGCCTCGACAGGGCAGGTCGGGGAGCTGTTTTTT	CASSLASTGQVGELFF
TRBV12-5	NA	TRBJ1-1	NA	TGTGCTAGTGGTCAAACGGGTGAAGCTTTCTTT	CASGQTGEAFF
TRBV6-5	NA	TRBJ1-2	NA	TGTGCCAGCAGCCCGGGGTATAACTATGGCTACACCTTC	CASSPGYNYGYTF
TRBV5-1	NA	TRBJ2-5	TRBD1	TGCGCCAGCAGCGCCCCGGGACAGGGGTTACAAGAGACCCAGTACTTC	CASSAPGQGLQETQYF
TRBV19	NA	TRBJ2-3	TRBD1	TGTGCCAGTCTTTCCACAGCCGGGACAGTCCACACAGATACGCAGTATTTT	CASLSTAGTVHTDTQYF
TRBV2	NA	TRBJ1-6	NA	TGTGCCAGCAGTGAGCGTTATAATTCACCCCTCCACTTT	CASSERYNSPLHF
TRBV5-1	NA	TRBJ2-3	NA	TGCGCCAGCAGCTTGGGGGCAGGGTTCCTTTCAGATACGCAGTATTTT	CASSLGAGFLSDTQYF
TRBV9	NA	TRBJ1-1	NA	TGTGCCAGCAGCTCCCGGCCACAGAATGAAGCTTTCTTT	CASSSRPQNEAFF
TRBV5-8	NA	TRBJ2-7	NA	TGTGCCAGCGGGGGGGGCGGTATCTACGAGCAGTACTTC	CASGGGGIYEQYF
TRBV21-1	NA	TRBJ1-6	NA	TGTGCCAGCAGCACTCGGTTTGATGGACTGAATAATTCACCCCTCCACTTT	CASSTRFDGLNNSPLHF
TRBV19	NA	TRBJ2-2	NA	TGTGCCAGTAGTATTCTTTCTTCCGGGGAGCTGTTTTTT	CASSILSSGELFF
TRBV5-1	NA	TRBJ1-3	TRBD1	TGCGCCAGCAGCTTGGAGGGGACAGTCGGAAACACCATATATTTT	CASSLEGTVGNTIYF
TRBV27	NA	TRBJ2-2	NA	TGTGCCAGCAGTTTTAGCCCCGGGGAGCTGTTTTTT	CASSFSPGELFF
TRBV29-1	NA	TRBJ2-1	NA	TGCAGCGTTTCCGGGAGCTCCTACAATGAGCAGTTCTTC	CSVSGSSYNEQFF
TRBV5-1	NA	TRBJ2-5	TRBD2	TGCGCCAGCAGCCGTAGCGGGGGGGACGAAGAGACCCAGTACTTC	CASSRSGGDEETQYF
TRBV4-2	NA	TRBJ1-1	NA	TGTGCCAGCAGCCAAGGGGAGAGGTGGACTGAAGCTTTCTTT	CASSQGERWTEAFF
TRBV6-1	NA	TRBJ2-1	NA	TGTGCCAGCAGTGAGACAGCCTTCTCCTACAATGAGCAGTTCTTC	CASSETAFSYNEQFF
TRBV6-5	NA	TRBJ1-5	NA	TGTGCCAGCAGTTACTCGTATGGGGCAGGTCAGCCCCAGCATTTT	CASSYSYGAGQPQHF
TRBV5-5	NA	TRBJ1-1	NA	TGTGCCAGCAGCTTGGAAAGGGCGACAGTGGTGAACACTGAAGCTTTCTTT	CASSLERATVVNTEAFF